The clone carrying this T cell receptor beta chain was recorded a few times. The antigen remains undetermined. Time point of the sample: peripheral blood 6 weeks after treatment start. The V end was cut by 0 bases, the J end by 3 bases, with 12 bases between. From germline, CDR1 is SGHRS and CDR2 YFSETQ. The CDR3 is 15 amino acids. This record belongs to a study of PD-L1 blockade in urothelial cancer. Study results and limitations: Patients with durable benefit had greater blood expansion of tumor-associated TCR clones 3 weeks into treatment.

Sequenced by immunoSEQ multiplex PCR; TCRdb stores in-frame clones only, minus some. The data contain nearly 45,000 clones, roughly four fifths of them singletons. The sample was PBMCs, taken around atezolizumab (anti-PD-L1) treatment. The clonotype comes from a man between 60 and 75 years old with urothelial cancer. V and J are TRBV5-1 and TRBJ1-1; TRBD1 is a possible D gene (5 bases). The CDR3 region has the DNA TGCGCCAGCAGCTTGGGTCAGGGATGGGACACTGAAGCTTTCTTT. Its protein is CASSLGQGWDTEAFF.